These 30 T cell receptor beta chains were sequenced from one sample in a study of T cell changes during pregnancy in multiple sclerosis. The table came from immunoSEQ multiplex PCR; TCRdb's copy has only in-frame clones and leaves some out. The sample lists approximately 98,000 clones, under 95% occurring once. The sequencing used peripheral blood, collected after pregnancy. Receptors were obtained from a female donor in good health, enrolled as a control in a pregnancy study.

CDR3 DNA: TGTGCCAGCAGGCCGGGAGGGGGCCAAAACATTCAGTACTTC. Its protein is CASRPGGGQNIQYF. The chain links TRBV2 to TRBJ2-4, with a weak D call TRBD2 (8 bases). This CDR3 is built from 14 residues. V lost 6 bases and J 5 bases, leaving 14 bases between the germline ends. Germline CDR1 is SNHLY and CDR2 is FYNNEI.

The chain carries TRBV19 and TRBJ1-1; a possible D gene is TRBD1 (6 bases). This CDR3 has 16 amino acids. V was trimmed by 3 bases and J by 3 bases, leaving 17 bases between them. Germline V gene data show CDR1 as LNHDA and CDR2 as SQIVND (reference sequence). The CDR3 protein is CASSISQGWSDTEAFF. The CDR3 DNA is TGTGCCAGTAGTATTTCCCAGGGGTGGTCGGACACTGAAGCTTTCTTT.

The chain links TRBV6-5 to TRBJ1-4; D is possibly TRBD1 (6 bases). This CDR3 comprises 14 residues. From germline, CDR1 is MNHEY and CDR2 SVGAGI. V lost 6 bases to trimming and J lost 7 bases, with 15 bases between them. CDR3 sequence (DNA): TGTGCCAGCAGGTTTCAAGGGACAAGTGAAAAACTGTTTTTT. Translated: CASRFQGTSEKLFF.

This clone was seen only once. The chain has TRBV28 and TRBJ1-2; D is unresolved. Germline assignment: CDR1 MDHEN and CDR2 SYDVKM. The CDR3 sequence is 14 residues long. Trimming shortened V by 2 bases and J by 8 bases, and 15 bases separated the two germline ends. Here the CDR3 DNA reads TGTGCCAGCAGTTTACTACCCCGGGAGGGCGGCTACACCTTC. Translation gives CASSLLPREGGYTF.

The chain combines TRBV5-1 with TRBJ1-1; D unresolved. The CDR3 consists of 15 residues. Germline loops: CDR1 SGHRS, CDR2 YFSETQ. Trimming shortened V by 4 bases and J by 4 bases, and 17 bases separated the two germline ends. CDR3: CASSPSLMRGTEAFF. CDR3 in DNA: TGCGCCAGCAGCCCATCTCTCATGCGGGGCACTGAAGCTTTCTTT.

The DNA of the CDR3 is TGTGCCAGCAGATCGCCCCGACAGGGGACCTACGAGCAGTACTTC. As protein: CASRSPRQGTYEQYF. This sequence joins TRBV28 and TRBJ2-7, with 8 nucleotides matching TRBD1. This CDR3 comprises 15 residues. With V trimmed by 6 bases and J by 2 bases, 9 bases remained unmatched. Looked up from germline, CDR1 is MDHEN and CDR2 is SYDVKM. Full variable domain (rest looked up from reference TRBV28 and TRBJ2-7): DVKVTQSSRYLVKRTGEKVFLECVQDMDHENMFWYRQDPGLGLRLIYFSYDVKMKEKGDIPEGYSVSREKKERFSLILESASTNQTSMYLCASRSPRQGTYEQYFGPGTRLTVT.

This chain joins TRBV11-3 and TRBJ1-1, with unresolved D. CDR3 size: 13 residues. CDR1 is SGHNT, CDR2 YENEEA, per germline. With 2 bases removed from V and 1 base from J, the gap between germline ends came to 5 bases. CDR3 nucleotide sequence: TGTGCCAGCAGCTTACTGGCGAACACTGAAGCTTTCTTT. Translated, it gives CASSLLANTEAFF. Filled out from reference TRBV11-3 and TRBJ1-1, the complete variable domain reads EAGVVQSPRYKIIEKKQPVAFWCNPISGHNTLYWYLQNLGQGPELLIRYENEEAVDDSQLPKDRFSAERLKGVDSTLKIQPAELGDSAVYLCASSLLANTEAFFGQGTRLTVV.

This rearrangement joins TRBV6-1 to TRBJ2-7; D is ambiguous. V lost 7 bases and J lost 3, with 10 bases in between. Germline V gene sequence: CDR1 MNHNS, CDR2 SASEGT. The CDR3 covers 12 residues. DNA of the CDR3: TGTGCCAGCACCCCAGAAATCTACGAGCAGTACTTC. Protein: CASTPEIYEQYF.

The chain joins TRBV7-9 to TRBJ1-3; D not resolved. Per germline, CDR1 SEHNR and CDR2 FQNEAQ (reference sequence). Deletions cut 5 bases from V and 1 base from J, with 15 bases between. There are 16 residues in the CDR3. This CDR3 is CASSPEQPKSGNTIYF. In nucleotides, the CDR3 is TGTGCCAGCAGCCCGGAACAGCCTAAGTCTGGAAACACCATATATTTT.

V gene TRBV29-1 combines with J gene TRBJ2-1; 7 bases agree with TRBD2. This CDR3 contains 11 residues. With V trimmed by 6 bases and J by 8 bases, 4 bases remained unmatched. Germline CDR1 and CDR2: SQVTM and ANQGSEA. The CDR3 is CSVWGGDEQFF. CDR3 DNA: TGCAGCGTATGGGGGGGGGATGAGCAGTTCTTC.

This chain links TRBV2 with TRBJ2-1; D possibly corresponds to TRBD2 (7 bases). CDR3 length equals 19 residues. With 2 bases removed from V and 3 bases from J, the gap between germline ends came to 23 bases. Germline V lookup: CDR1 SNHLY, CDR2 FYNNEI. The CDR3, as DNA: TGTGCCAGCAGTGAAAGGGGCGGGGGCCCCGTCGGAGGCTACAATGAGCAGTTCTTC. It is translated as CASSERGGGPVGGYNEQFF.

This rearrangement joins TRBV11-2 to TRBJ1-2, with 9 bases lining up with TRBD1. Germline values: CDR1 SGHAT, CDR2 FQNNGV. Unmatched junction bases numbered 6, after V lost 2 bases and J lost 5 bases. The length of the CDR3 is 15 residues. The CDR3: CASSLTPDRGYGYTF. In DNA, the CDR3 is TGTGCCAGCAGCTTAACCCCGGACAGGGGTTATGGCTACACCTTC.

J is TRBJ1-6 and V is TRBV30; unclear D gene. V was shortened by 6 bases and J by 6 bases, with 6 bases between the two germline ends. CDR1 GTSNPN and CDR2 SVGIG come from the germline V gene (reference sequence). The CDR3 extends over 11 amino acids. The CDR3: CACVSNSPLHF. The CDR3 DNA reads as TGTGCCTGCGTCAGTAATTCACCCCTCCACTTT.

V is TRBV27 and J is TRBJ2-7; 8 nucleotides align to TRBD1. V lost 3 bases to trimming and J lost 4 bases; unmatched junction nucleotides: 5. The length of the CDR3 is 14 residues. Germline lookup yields CDR1 MNHEY and CDR2 SMNVEV (reference sequence). As DNA, the CDR3 is TGTGCCAGCAGTTTGAGACAGGGGCATTACGAGCAGTACTTC. Translated, it gives CASSLRQGHYEQYF.

This clone was seen only once. The chain links TRBV18 to TRBJ1-2, with TRBD1 identical over 8 bases. The germline gives CDR1 KGHSH, CDR2 LQKENI. The CDR3 sequence is 15 residues long. The J segment lost 6 bases and the V segment lost 2 bases, leaving 8 bases of the junction unmatched. The CDR3 reads CASSPLTGERNGYTF. The CDR3 nucleotides read TGTGCCAGCTCACCATTGACAGGGGAGAGGAATGGCTACACCTTC.

V and J are TRBV19 and TRBJ1-2; possible D gene TRBD1, 6 bases. CDR1 is LNHDA and CDR2 is SQIVND in the germline V gene (reference sequence). V was shortened by 3 bases and J by 2 bases, with 13 bases between the two germline ends. CDR3 length: 15 amino acids. This CDR3 is CASSMSRTANYGYTF. The CDR3 DNA follows: TGTGCCAGTAGTATGTCTCGGACAGCGAACTATGGCTACACCTTC.

The V and J genes are TRBV19 and TRBJ2-2, with D possibly TRBD1 on 5 matching bases. CDR1 and CDR2 from the germline V gene are LNHDA and SQIVND (reference sequence). Trimming removed 6 bases at V and 2 bases at J, with 13 bases between. CDR3 length: 15 residues. CDR3 coding DNA: TGTGCCAGTAGCTCAGGGTCCCGAAACACCGGGGAGCTGTTTTTT. Its protein is CASSSGSRNTGELFF.

This clone is a singleton in its sample. The chain carries TRBV7-6 and TRBJ2-7, with 8 positions matching TRBD2. The CDR3 loop spans 14 amino acids. Germline V gene data show CDR1 as SGHVS and CDR2 as FNYEAQ. V trimming: 5 bases; J trimming: 3 bases; junction bases outside the gene matches: 6. The DNA for the CDR3 is TGTGCCAGCAGCCGGAGCGGGAGAGTCTACGAGCAGTACTTC. Amino acid sequence: CASSRSGRVYEQYF.

This clone is a singleton in its sample. This chain links TRBV7-9 with TRBJ2-1, with 8 nucleotides matching TRBD2. Germline CDR1 is SEHNR and CDR2 is FQNEAQ (reference sequence). This CDR3 contains 15 residues. The J segment lost 4 bases and the V segment lost 3 bases, leaving 5 bases of the junction unmatched. CDR3 region: CASSFAGGEYNEQFF. The CDR3 DNA reads TGTGCCAGCAGCTTCGCGGGGGGCGAATACAATGAGCAGTTCTTC.

The genes are TRBV10-1 and TRBJ2-2, with D possibly TRBD1 on 6 matching bases. Germline V gene data show CDR1 as WNHNN and CDR2 as SYGVQD (reference sequence). CDR3 size: 13 residues. Trimming removed 8 bases at V and 7 bases at J, with 14 bases between. DNA for the CDR3: TGCGCCAGCGGGGGACACCGAGACGGGGAGCTGTTTTTT. Its protein is CASGGHRDGELFF.

CDR3 DNA sequence: TGTGCCAGCAGTCCCGGGACTAGCGCTCGGACAGATACGCAGTATTTT. It specifies CASSPGTSARTDTQYF. The chain couples TRBV27 to TRBJ2-3; 10 bases agree with TRBD2. Germline V gives CDR1 MNHEY, CDR2 SMNVEV (reference sequence). The CDR3 length is 16 residues. J gave up 3 bases and V 5 bases, and 8 bases lay outside the gene matches.

V usage is TRBV5-1 and J usage is TRBJ1-4, with TRBD1 identical over 8 bases. The CDR3 length is 14 residues. V was pared by 0 bases and J by 8 bases, with 3 bases of the junction left unmatched. Germline-derived CDR1 and CDR2 are SGHRS and YFSETQ. CDR3 nucleotides: TGCGCCAGCAGCTTGGCAGGGGGCGTCGAAAAACTGTTTTTT. Translating gives CASSLAGGVEKLFF. Looking up the rest from reference TRBV5-1 and TRBJ1-4 gives the full variable domain: KAGVTQTPRYLIKTRGQQVTLSCSPISGHRSVSWYQQTPGQGLQFLFEYFSETQRNKGNFPGRFSGRQFSNSRSEMNVSTLELGDSALYLCASSLAGGVEKLFFGSGTQLSVL.

The gene calls are TRBV6-5 and TRBJ1-1; D is perhaps TRBD1 (5 bases). This CDR3 spans 13 amino acids. V lost 8 bases to trimming and J lost 5 bases, with 15 bases between them. In germline, CDR1 is MNHEY, CDR2 SVGAGI. The CDR3: CASLRVRGTEAFF. CDR3 DNA: TGTGCCAGCTTGAGGGTTCGGGGGACTGAAGCTTTCTTT.

The chain couples TRBV6-5 to TRBJ1-1; D perhaps matches TRBD1 (6 bases). The CDR3 is made up of 14 amino acids. The germline V gene encodes CDR1 MNHEY and CDR2 SVGAGI. V lost 6 bases and J 3 bases, leaving 14 bases between the germline ends. Here the CDR3 reads CASRLNYRDTEAFF. The DNA for the CDR3 is TGTGCCAGCAGGTTAAATTACAGGGACACTGAAGCTTTCTTT.

This chain links TRBV28 with TRBJ2-7; possible D gene TRBD2, 5 bases. The CDR3 length is 14 residues. The ends were cut back, 11 bases at V and 3 bases at J, with 20 bases in the middle. In germline, CDR1 is MDHEN, CDR2 SYDVKM. The CDR3 protein is CAHNGPGGLYEQYF. The CDR3 DNA reads as TGTGCCCACAATGGGCCAGGTGGACTCTACGAGCAGTACTTC.

The V gene is TRBV7-9, the J gene TRBJ2-7; 8 bases are shared with TRBD2. CDR1 and CDR2 from the germline V gene are SEHNR and FQNEAQ (reference sequence). The CDR3 runs 17 residues. V lost 1 base and J lost 0; bases outside the gene matches: 8. For the CDR3, the DNA is TGTGCCAGCAGCTTAGGTTTGGCCGGGAGGGCCTCCTACGAGCAGTACTTC. This sequence encodes CASSLGLAGRASYEQYF.

This clone appeared once. The chain employs TRBV27 and TRBJ2-6, with D maybe TRBD1 (5 bases). The CDR3 is 18 amino acids. V was cut by 6 bases and J by 0 bases, with 18 bases left in between. Germline V gene lookup returns CDR1 MNHEY and CDR2 SMNVEV (reference sequence). The CDR3, as DNA: TGTGCCAGCAGCTTGATGGCAGGGCTTCGCTCTGGGGCCAACGTCCTGACTTTC. This encodes CASSLMAGLRSGANVLTF.

The V call is TRBV7-9, the J call TRBJ2-1; tentative D call: TRBD1 (6 bases). CDR1 is SEHNR, CDR2 FQNEAQ, per germline (reference sequence). The length of the CDR3 is 15 residues. V lost 2 bases and J lost 4, with 12 bases in between. CDR3 coding DNA: TGTGCCAGCAGCTTAAGGGGGAATAGTTACAATGAGCAGTTCTTC. It specifies CASSLRGNSYNEQFF.

V is TRBV5-4 and J is TRBJ1-2, with a tentative D call TRBD1 (5 bases). In germline, CDR1 is SGHNT, CDR2 YYREEE (reference sequence). The V and J ends lost 5 bases and 8 bases respectively, with 13 bases between them. The CDR3 runs 12 residues. This chain's CDR3 is CASSSRVYGYTF. DNA of the CDR3: TGTGCCAGCAGTTCCAGGGTTTACGGCTACACCTTC. The full variable domain, in which reference TRBV5-4 and TRBJ1-2 provide the parts outside the CDR3, is ETGVTQSPTHLIKTRGQQVTLRCSSQSGHNTVSWYQQALGQGPQFIFQYYREEENGRGNFPPRFSGLQFPNYSSELNVNALELDDSALYLCASSSRVYGYTFGSGTRLTVV.

The count of this clone is one. This rearrangement joins TRBV5-1 to TRBJ1-2; 9 bases map to TRBD1. Losses at the gene ends were 4 bases for V and 4 bases for J; bases not matched to a gene: 8. This CDR3 is built from 15 residues. Germline V gene data show CDR1 as SGHRS and CDR2 as YFSETQ. The CDR3 DNA reads as TGCGCCAGCAGCCCCGGACAGGGGTCTGTCTATGGCTACACCTTC. Its translation is CASSPGQGSVYGYTF.